What follows are 26 T cell receptor beta chains derived from one specimen sequenced in a study of prognosis after radiotherapy for stage I lung cancer. The authors amplified TCR beta CDR3 from genomic DNA using two-round multiplex PCR. During first-round PCR, primers specific to each TRBV and TRBJ gene were used. In TCRdb, the multiplex PCR reads were re-called with MiXCR into one record per CDR3 protein. The sample has about 51,000 distinct CDR3 sequences, about 32% seen once. The sample consisted of PBMCs, taken before or after stereotactic body radiation therapy (not recorded which). Every receptor here comes from a donor over 45 with non-small cell lung cancer.

Turning to this clonotype: The junction shows a germline mismatch at one end, possibly a read error. The V call is TRBV20-1, the J call TRBJ2-2, with TRBD2 identical over 9 bases. This CDR3 contains 14 residues. The V gene's germline CDR1 is DFQATT and CDR2 SNEGSKA (reference sequence). The CDR3 DNA is TGCAGTGCTAGTGTAGCGGGAGCTTCGGGGGAGTTGTTTTTT. Translating it yields CSASVAGASGELFF.

This clonotype has a single count. A much larger clone sits a single nucleotide away, making a read error possible. The chain has TRBV19 and TRBJ2-4; D is perhaps TRBD2 (6 bases). In germline, CDR1 is LNHDA, CDR2 SQIVND (reference sequence). This CDR3 is 15 amino acids long. With 5 bases removed from V and 3 bases from J, the gap between germline ends came to 14 bases. The CDR3 is CASSPRTGDKNIQYF. The CDR3, as DNA: TGTGCCAGTAGTCCTCGGACGGGGGACAAAAACATTCAGTACTTC.

The V call is TRBV5-1, the J call TRBJ2-2; 7 bases fit TRBD2. The CDR3 extends over 18 amino acids. After removal of 3 bases from V and 4 bases from J, the junction contained 15 bases not matched to a gene. CDR1 SGHRS and CDR2 YFSETQ come from the germline V gene. The CDR3 DNA reads TGCGCCAGCAGCTCGACGAACTCGACTAGGGAGGGCACCGGGGAGCTGTTTTTT. This gives the protein CASSSTNSTREGTGELFF.

This clonotype has ten or more counts. The V and J genes are TRBV28 and TRBJ1-2, with TRBD1 as a possible D gene (5 bases). The CDR3 is 14 amino acids. Germline V gene data show CDR1 as MDHEN and CDR2 as SYDVKM. Trimming pared 3 bases from V and 5 bases from J, leaving 13 bases between. CDR3 sequence (DNA): TGTGCCAGCAGTTTGGGGGGACTTTCGTATGGCTACACCTTC. Translation gives CASSLGGLSYGYTF.

The rearrangement links TRBV11-2 to TRBJ2-1; no clear D. Germline V lookup: CDR1 SGHAT, CDR2 FQNNGV. V lost 5 bases and J 5 bases, leaving 16 bases between the germline ends. The CDR3 contains 15 residues. The CDR3 DNA reads as TGTGCCAGCAGCCATGTCAGGTGGTACGACAATGAGCAGTTCTTC. Translating gives CASSHVRWYDNEQFF.

In the case of this clonotype: This likely came from a read error, as a far larger clone is one base away. This sequence joins TRBV6-1 and TRBJ1-2, with TRBD1 matching 9 bases. Trimming at V came to 6 bases and at J to 7 bases, leaving 9 bases not matched to a gene. Germline CDR1 and CDR2: MNHNS and SASEGT. The CDR3 length is 14 residues. The CDR3 spells CASSEVQGATGYTF. CDR3 bases: TGTGCCAGCAGCGAGGTACAGGGGGCAACTGGCTACACCTTC.

This clonotype was detected many times. This chain joins TRBV30 and TRBJ2-1; D ambiguous. Germline CDR1 reads GTSNPN; CDR2 reads SVGIG (reference sequence). Trimming stripped 3 bases from V and 5 bases from J, with 8 bases between. The CDR3 has 12 residues. The CDR3 reads CAWRKNNNEQFF. In DNA, the CDR3 is TGTGCCTGGAGAAAGAATAACAATGAGCAGTTCTTC.

This clonotype was recorded at least ten times. The rearrangement links TRBV7-9 to TRBJ2-6; TRBD2 matches 14 bases. V lost 4 bases to trimming and J lost 2 bases; unmatched junction nucleotides: 13. Germline V gene sequence: CDR1 SEHNR, CDR2 FQNEAQ (reference sequence). This CDR3 has 21 residues. The CDR3 region is CASSSTGVRTSGRPGANVLTF. The CDR3 bases are TGTGCCAGCAGCTCTACAGGGGTTCGGACTAGCGGGAGGCCTGGGGCCAACGTCCTGACTTTC.

This clonotype came up a few times. The rearrangement links TRBV5-1 to TRBJ2-1, with D hard to call. Trimming cost V 1 base and J 7 bases, with 9 bases left between them. Per germline, CDR1 SGHRS and CDR2 YFSETQ. The length of the CDR3 is 13 residues. The CDR3 nucleotides read TGCGCCAGCAGCTTGACCAGTAGGAATGAGCAGTTCTTC. Translated: CASSLTSRNEQFF.

This clonotype has at least ten counts. This chain joins TRBV6-1 and TRBJ1-1, with D perhaps matching TRBD1 (6 bases). Trimming removed 6 bases from V and 1 base from J, with 9 bases in between. The CDR3 is 13 amino acids. The V gene's germline CDR1 is MNHNS and CDR2 SASEGT. For the CDR3, the DNA is TGTGCCAGCAGCGGACAGCCGAACACTGAAGCTTTCTTT. Translating gives CASSGQPNTEAFF.

In this sample, this clonotype turned up many times. J is TRBJ1-1 and V is TRBV18, with D unclear. The CDR3 is made up of 14 amino acids. Germline V lookup: CDR1 KGHSH, CDR2 LQKENI. The germline V and J ends were trimmed by 2 bases and 0 bases, with 7 bases remaining between them. CDR3 DNA sequence: TGTGCCAGCTCACCAAATCACATGAACACTGAAGCTTTCTTT. It codes for CASSPNHMNTEAFF.

This chain connects TRBV6-1 to TRBJ1-6, with D possibly TRBD1 on 6 matching bases. This CDR3 has 19 amino acids. Germline assignment: CDR1 MNHNS and CDR2 SASEGT. V gave up 7 bases and J gave up 3 bases, with 25 bases separating them. CDR3 protein: CASTSAVSGGLFYNSPLHF. The CDR3 DNA follows: TGTGCCAGCACCTCCGCAGTCTCGGGGGGCCTCTTCTATAATTCACCCCTCCACTTT.

The CDR3 spells CASSFLAGKTGELFF. DNA for the CDR3: TGTGCCAGCAGCTTCTTAGCGGGGAAAACCGGGGAGCTGTTTTTT. The chain has TRBV7-9 and TRBJ2-2; 8 bases are shared with TRBD2. The germline gives CDR1 SEHNR, CDR2 FQNEAQ (reference sequence). The CDR3 is 15 residues long. The trim removed 3 bases at V and 5 bases at J, leaving 5 bases unmatched.

This clonotype has ten or more counts. The rearrangement joins TRBV19 to TRBJ2-3; TRBD1 matches 12 bases. CDR3 size: 15 residues. CDR1 is LNHDA, CDR2 SQIVND, per germline (reference sequence). V shed 3 bases and J 4 bases; nucleotides not matched to a gene: 2. The DNA for the CDR3 is TGTGCCAGTAGTATCGGGACAGGGGGCCCAGATACGCAGTATTTT. This translates into CASSIGTGGPDTQYF.

This clonotype was observed at least ten times. The J gene is TRBJ1-5, the V gene TRBV19; maybe TRBD1 (6 bases). The CDR3 extends over 13 amino acids. V lost 4 bases and J lost 7, with 11 bases in between. In germline, CDR1 is LNHDA, CDR2 SQIVND (reference sequence). Here the CDR3 DNA reads TGTGCCAGTAGTACCACAGGGTCCCAGCCCCAGCATTTT. Amino acid sequence: CASSTTGSQPQHF.

This clonotype showed up many times. The rearrangement uses TRBV3-2 and TRBJ2-2; TRBD2 is the table's D call, not checked against the DNA. TRBV3-2 is labeled a pseudogene. This CDR3 is 17 amino acids long. CDR3 bases: TGTGCCAGCAGCCAAGATCCTCTTAGCGTCGCGACCGGGGAGCTGTTTTTT. It encodes CASSQDPLSVATGELFF.

This clonotype was detected many times. The chain uses TRBV19 and TRBJ1-2; D may be TRBD1 (5 bases). Per germline, CDR1 LNHDA and CDR2 SQIVND (reference sequence). V shed 6 bases and J shed 0 bases, with 11 bases lying between them. This CDR3 spans 14 amino acids. The CDR3 sequence is CASRPQASNYGYTF. For the CDR3, the DNA is TGTGCCAGTAGGCCACAGGCTTCTAACTATGGCTACACCTTC.

This clonotype was counted many times. The rearrangement uses TRBV4-3 and TRBJ2-7; no clear D. The CDR3 sequence is 14 residues long. Germline loops: CDR1 LGHNA, CDR2 YSLEER. Trimming removed 1 base from V and 3 bases from J, with 10 bases in between. The CDR3 region has the DNA TGCGCCAGCAGCCAAGGGTCGAACGACTACGAGCAGTACTTC. Its protein is CASSQGSNDYEQYF.

A word on this clonotype: With a much larger clone just one base away, this may be a read error. The genes are TRBV6-2 or TRBV6-3 and TRBJ2-6; 10 positions match TRBD1. Per germline, CDR1 MNHEY and CDR2 SVGEGT. V gave up 7 bases and J gave up 8 bases; unmatched junction bases: 14. The CDR3 runs 17 residues. The CDR3 protein is CASIARTGGAWSNVLTF. In DNA, the CDR3 is TGTGCCAGCATTGCTAGGACAGGGGGGGCCTGGTCCAACGTCCTGACTTTC.

Details on this clonotype: This probably arose from a read error, given a far larger clone one base away. This chain connects TRBV2 to TRBJ2-2, with 10 nucleotides matching TRBD1. The CDR3 loop spans 16 amino acids. Germline V gene sequence: CDR1 SNHLY, CDR2 FYNNEI. V gave up 6 bases and J gave up 6 bases; unmatched junction bases: 10. The CDR3 DNA is TGTGCCAGCAGCCTACTCGTGACAGGGGGCTCCGGGGAGCTGTTTTTT. Amino acid sequence: CASSLLVTGGSGELFF.

This clonotype was seen repeatedly, ten times or more. The chain uses TRBV6-1 and TRBJ1-1; D perhaps matches TRBD1 (6 bases). Trimming cost V 10 bases and J 5 bases, with 17 bases left between them. The germline V gene encodes CDR1 MNHNS and CDR2 SASEGT. The CDR3 runs 13 residues. The CDR3 here is CATVLQGGTEAFF. CDR3 DNA sequence: TGTGCCACCGTACTACAGGGAGGAACTGAAGCTTTCTTT.

Remarks on this clonotype: This clone may be a read error of a much larger clone one base away. V gene TRBV6-2 or TRBV6-3 combines with J gene TRBJ2-3; 9 nucleotides line up with TRBD1. CDR3 size: 17 residues. From germline, CDR1 is MNHEY and CDR2 SVGEGT. V was clipped by 5 bases and J by 1 base; unmatched bases: 10. In nucleotides, the CDR3 is TGTGCCAGCAGTCTACCTAGGGGACAGGGAGGCACAGATACGCAGTATTTT. This encodes CASSLPRGQGGTDTQYF.

Points on this clonotype: One base away lies a much larger clone, so this may be a sequencing read error. J is TRBJ1-4 and V is TRBV6-1; D ambiguous. From germline, CDR1 is MNHNS and CDR2 SASEGT. The CDR3 is 19 amino acids. The V end lost 7 bases, the J end lost 0 bases, and 24 bases lay between the germline ends. The CDR3 nucleotides read TGTGCCAGCATTTCACTCCGGGGAGGTCAGGACTCAACTAATGAAAAACTGTTTTTT. This codes for CASISLRGGQDSTNEKLFF.

This clonotype was observed at least ten times. This chain joins TRBV18 and TRBJ2-7; 9 bases are a match to TRBD1. V gave up 6 bases and J gave up 0 bases; unmatched junction bases: 3. Germline loops: CDR1 KGHSH, CDR2 LQKENI. The CDR3 extends over 14 amino acids. The CDR3 is CASSMTGGSYEQYF. In DNA, the CDR3 is TGTGCCAGCTCGATGACAGGGGGCTCCTACGAGCAGTACTTC.

This clonotype was detected a few times. Since a much larger clone is just one base distant, this may be a read error. The gene calls are TRBV5-5 and TRBJ1-5, with D perhaps matching TRBD1 (5 bases). The CDR3 runs to 15 residues. Germline loops: CDR1 SGHKS, CDR2 YYEKEE (reference sequence). CDR3 bases: TGTGCCAGCAGCTTAGCGGGGCTAAGCAATCAGCCCCGGCATTTT. Encoded protein: CASSLAGLSNQPRHF.

This clonotype was picked up many times. J is TRBJ2-3 and V is TRBV30; 11 nucleotides match TRBD2. Germline V gene data show CDR1 as GTSNPN and CDR2 as SVGIG (reference sequence). The CDR3 consists of 15 residues. The trim removed 1 base at V and 5 bases at J, leaving 5 bases unmatched. This chain's CDR3 is CAWSGLLAGGDTQYF. CDR3 nucleotides: TGTGCCTGGAGTGGACTTCTAGCGGGAGGAGATACGCAGTATTTT.